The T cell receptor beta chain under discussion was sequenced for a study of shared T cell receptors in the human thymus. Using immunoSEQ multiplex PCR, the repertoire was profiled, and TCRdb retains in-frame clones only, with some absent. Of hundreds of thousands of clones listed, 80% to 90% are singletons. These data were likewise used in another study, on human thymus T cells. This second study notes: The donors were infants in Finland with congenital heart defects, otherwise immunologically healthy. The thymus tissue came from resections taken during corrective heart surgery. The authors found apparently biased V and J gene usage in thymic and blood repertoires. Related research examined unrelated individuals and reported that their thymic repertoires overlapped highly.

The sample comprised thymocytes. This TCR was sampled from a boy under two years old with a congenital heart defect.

For the CDR3, the DNA is TGTGCCAGCAGCCCCCACCGGGAAGAGACCCAGTACTTC. It is translated as CASSPHREETQYF. V and J are TRBV9 and TRBJ2-5; D gene ambiguous. CDR3 length: 13 amino acids. Germline V gene data show CDR1 as SGDLS and CDR2 as YYNGEE. Trimming cost V 4 bases and J 3 bases, with 10 bases left between them.